The 15 T cell receptor beta chains listed next were all sequenced from one sample in a study of response to subunit inactivated influenza vaccine. TCRdb recomputed calls from the RT-PCR reads with MiXCR, one row per CDR3 protein. The data contain 250,000 to 350,000 distinct CDR3 sequences, roughly 22% of them seen just once; the ten biggest clones take up 10%. The sample in question was PBMCs from blood, obtained less than 22 months after vaccination. The receptors were sampled from a man aged 50 to 69 who received an inactivated influenza vaccine.

This chain links TRBV4-1 with TRBJ2-5; no clear D. Trimming left V 1 base short and J 2 bases short, with 11 bases between. Germline CDR1 is MGHRA and CDR2 is YSYEKL. CDR3 length: 15 amino acids. The CDR3 DNA follows: TGCGCCAGCAGCCAAGTTTCATCCAGTCAAGAGACCCAGTACTTC. It codes for CASSQVSSSQETQYF.

This chain joins TRBV15 and TRBJ2-4; D may be TRBD1 (6 bases). V was clipped by 3 bases and J by 0 bases, with 9 bases between them. This CDR3 spans 15 amino acids. The germline V gene has CDR1 LNHNV and CDR2 YYDKDF (reference sequence). In nucleotides, the CDR3 is TGTGCCACCAGCAGGGACAGTCTAGCCAAAAACATTCAGTACTTC. Amino acids: CATSRDSLAKNIQYF.

This chain connects TRBV28 to TRBJ2-1; 8 bases agree with TRBD2. The CDR3 loop spans 16 amino acids. V trimming: 3 bases; J trimming: 10 bases; junction bases outside the gene matches: 14. Germline-derived CDR1 and CDR2 are MDHEN and SYDVKM. The CDR3, as DNA: TGTGCCAGCAGTTTCAGTCAGCGGGAGAGAAATGGGGAGCAGTTCTTC. Translating it yields CASSFSQRERNGEQFF.

This clonotype was seen a few times. The chain couples TRBV20-1 to TRBJ1-1, with TRBD1 as a possible D gene (5 bases). The CDR3 contains 13 residues. Germline CDR1 DFQATT, CDR2 SNEGSKA (reference sequence). V dropped 5 bases and J dropped 4 bases, with 14 bases sitting between them. In DNA, the CDR3 is TGCAGTGCTTGGGAGGGGATGGGCACTGAAGCTTTCTTT. This encodes CSAWEGMGTEAFF.

This chain connects TRBV11-2 to TRBJ2-1; D unclear. Germline CDR1 and CDR2: SGHAT and FQNNGV. V lost 1 base, J lost 7 bases, and 14 bases lay in between. The CDR3 has 15 residues. This CDR3 reads CASSLVVGSGNEQFF. DNA of the CDR3: TGTGCCAGCAGCTTAGTAGTTGGCTCCGGGAATGAGCAGTTCTTC.

The genes are TRBV28 and TRBJ2-7, with D possibly TRBD1 on 5 matching bases. CDR3 length: 14 amino acids. The V end lost 6 bases, the J end lost 9 bases, and 21 bases lay between the germline ends. From germline, CDR1 is MDHEN and CDR2 SYDVKM. The CDR3 nucleotides read TGTGCCAGCAGAACGCCGGCAGGGAAGATGGTGCAGTACTTC. Translating it yields CASRTPAGKMVQYF.

The rearrangement joins TRBV2 to TRBJ2-1; perhaps TRBD1 as D (6 bases). The CDR3 has 15 residues. The germline CDR1 and CDR2 sequences are SNHLY and FYNNEI. Trimming pared 1 base from V and 0 bases from J, leaving 7 bases between. DNA for the CDR3: TGTGCCAGCAGTGAAGACAGGGCCTCCTACAATGAGCAGTTCTTC. Amino acids: CASSEDRASYNEQFF.

This clonotype was seen many times. This rearrangement joins TRBV6-2 or TRBV6-3 to TRBJ1-3; D possibly corresponds to TRBD1 (6 bases). CDR3 length: 13 amino acids. Germline CDR1 reads MNHEY; CDR2 reads SVGEGT. V was trimmed by 6 bases and J by 2 bases, leaving 8 bases between them. Here the CDR3 reads CASRGTTGNTIYF. As DNA, the CDR3 is TGTGCCAGCAGAGGGACAACTGGAAACACCATATATTTT.

This clonotype appeared a few times. The V gene is TRBV4-3, the J gene TRBJ1-6; D gene uncertain. The CDR3 spans 13 residues. The ends were cut back, 0 bases at V and 10 bases at J, with 7 bases in the middle. Germline lookup yields CDR1 LGHNA and CDR2 YSLEER. For the CDR3, the DNA is TGCGCCAGCAGCCAAGATCTCGGGTCACCCCTCCACTTT. This codes for CASSQDLGSPLHF.

This clonotype showed up just a few times. V gene TRBV11-2 combines with J gene TRBJ1-4; D possibly corresponds to TRBD1 (5 bases). The CDR3 is 15 amino acids. Trimming cost V 0 bases and J 6 bases, with 11 bases left between them. Germline V gene sequence: CDR1 SGHAT, CDR2 FQNNGV. The CDR3 DNA is TGTGCCAGCAGCTTAGATCGGGGGACTTATGAAAAACTGTTTTTT. As protein: CASSLDRGTYEKLFF.

This clonotype was observed a few times. The gene calls are TRBV15 and TRBJ1-1; D ambiguous. Germline V gene lookup returns CDR1 LNHNV and CDR2 YYDKDF (reference sequence). V dropped 0 bases and J dropped 12 bases, with 14 bases sitting between them. The CDR3 has 13 amino acids. CDR3 protein: CATSRERLTETFF. The CDR3 bases are TGTGCCACCAGCAGAGAGCGCCTAACGGAGACTTTCTTT.

J is TRBJ2-7 and V is TRBV12-3 or TRBV12-4; D might be TRBD1 (5 bases). Trimming pared 3 bases from V and 5 bases from J, leaving 11 bases between. The length of the CDR3 is 13 residues. The CDR3 sequence: CASSLQGFHEQYF. The CDR3 DNA reads TGTGCCAGCAGTTTGCAGGGCTTCCACGAGCAGTACTTC.

This clonotype was found a few times. V is TRBV4-3 and J is TRBJ2-1; 10 bases line up with TRBD2. The CDR3 is 16 amino acids. Trimming removed 0 bases from V and 10 bases from J; junction bases left unmatched: 9. CDR1 is LGHNA, CDR2 YSLEER, per germline. This CDR3 is CASSQELAGLWREQFF. CDR3 bases: TGCGCCAGCAGCCAAGAACTAGCGGGACTATGGCGGGAGCAGTTCTTC.

This clonotype has ten or more counts. The chain uses TRBV5-6 and TRBJ1-5; D unresolved. V dropped 0 bases and J dropped 0 bases, with 10 bases sitting between them. The CDR3 has 16 amino acids. From germline, CDR1 is SGHDT and CDR2 YYEEEE. The CDR3 sequence is CASSLGSSYSNQPQHF. The CDR3 DNA reads TGTGCCAGCAGCTTGGGCAGTTCTTATAGCAATCAGCCCCAGCATTTT.

This clonotype appeared a few times. V usage is TRBV3-1 and J usage is TRBJ2-7; possibly TRBD2 for D (6 bases). V lost 4 bases to trimming and J lost 0 bases, with 13 bases between them. The CDR3 spans 15 residues. Germline CDR1 LGHDT, CDR2 YNNKEL (reference sequence). The CDR3 DNA sequence: TGTGCCAGCAGCCCGGGACTTCGAGACTCCTACGAGCAGTACTTC. Amino acids: CASSPGLRDSYEQYF.